This T cell receptor beta chain was sequenced for a study of T cells of healthy individuals. TCRdb itself ran the 5' RACE reads through MiXCR, one entry per CDR3 protein. The repertoire consists of 60,000 to 75,000 distinct CDR3 sequences, with under 20% occurring once and the leading ten covering less than 6%. Germline CDR1 DFQATT, CDR2 SNEGSKA (reference sequence). Trimming removed 0 bases at V and 6 bases at J, with 9 bases between. The CDR3 loop spans 12 amino acids. The rearrangement links TRBV20-1 to TRBJ2-7; D remains ambiguous. The clonotype was recovered from a human donor in good health. The CDR3, as DNA: TGCAGTGCTAGAGAGTACATTGCCGAGCAGTACTTC. It encodes CSAREYIAEQYF.